The 20 T cell receptor beta chains presented below share a single source sample, sequenced in a study of PD-1 blockade in classical Hodgkin lymphoma. Brentuximab vedotin exposure varied, and every patient relapsed after autologous stem cell transplantation. Assay: immunoSEQ multiplex PCR; the TCRdb copy retains only in-frame clones and omits some. The sample lists roughly 14,000 clones, 84% occurring once. The material was peripheral blood mononuclear cells (PBMCs), obtained at baseline. Source of these receptors: a human donor with classical Hodgkin lymphoma.

The chain couples TRBV2 to TRBJ1-2; the D gene is possibly TRBD1 (6 bases). Trimming pared 2 bases from V and 3 bases from J, leaving 7 bases between. CDR3 length: 13 amino acids. Germline V gene sequence: CDR1 SNHLY, CDR2 FYNNEI. The CDR3 is CASSEYRDYGYTF. CDR3 sequence (DNA): TGTGCCAGCAGTGAATACAGGGACTATGGCTACACCTTC.

This clone was counted a single time. The chain employs TRBV29-1 and TRBJ1-3; 7 bases map to TRBD1. In germline, CDR1 is SQVTM, CDR2 ANQGSEA. CDR3 length equals 15 residues. The V gene end was trimmed by 7 bases and the J gene end by 4 bases; junction bases not matched to a gene: 13. CDR3 nucleotide sequence: TGCAGCGCAACCCCACAGGGGTTATCAGGAAACACCATATATTTT. Its translation is CSATPQGLSGNTIYF.

As DNA, the CDR3 is TGTGCCTGGAGACAGGGGACTGGAAACACCATATATTTT. The encoded protein is CAWRQGTGNTIYF. The V call is TRBV30, the J call TRBJ1-3; TRBD1 aligns across 7 bases. V lost 3 bases, J lost 2 bases, and 1 base stayed unmatched. This CDR3 is 13 amino acids long. Germline values: CDR1 GTSNPN, CDR2 SVGIG (reference sequence).

The chain joins TRBV6-6 to TRBJ2-4, with D perhaps TRBD1 (6 bases). The CDR3 loop spans 13 amino acids. In germline, CDR1 is MNHNY, CDR2 SVGAGI (reference sequence). V was pared by 6 bases and J by 5 bases, with 11 bases between. CDR3 in amino acids: CASSGQTENIQYF. The CDR3 nucleotides are TGTGCCAGCAGCGGACAGACGGAAAACATTCAGTACTTC.

This rearrangement joins TRBV6-6 to TRBJ1-1; D is perhaps TRBD1 (6 bases). Germline V gene sequence: CDR1 MNHNY, CDR2 SVGAGI (reference sequence). The CDR3 runs to 14 residues. V gave up 10 bases and J gave up 1 base, with 16 bases separating them. The CDR3 loop is CATRGQPGNTEAFF. The CDR3 DNA sequence: TGTGCCACCCGCGGACAGCCTGGGAACACTGAAGCTTTCTTT.

The chain combines TRBV27 with TRBJ2-5; D is possibly TRBD1 (6 bases). The CDR3 spans 15 residues. The V end was cut by 5 bases, the J end by 5 bases, with 18 bases between. The germline V gene encodes CDR1 MNHEY and CDR2 SMNVEV (reference sequence). Here the CDR3 DNA reads TGTGCCAGCAGTCAAACTACAGGGATCGGGGAGACCCAGTACTTC. This sequence encodes CASSQTTGIGETQYF.

The chain combines TRBV5-1 with TRBJ2-1; 7 bases map to TRBD2. Germline CDR1 is SGHRS and CDR2 is YFSETQ. CDR3 size: 15 residues. V gave up 1 base and J gave up 8 bases; unmatched junction bases: 9. CDR3 in amino acids: CASSLIMGGRDEQFF. Written as DNA, the CDR3 is TGCGCCAGCAGCTTGATAATGGGAGGGCGAGATGAGCAGTTCTTC.

V gene TRBV5-5 combines with J gene TRBJ1-2; 7 bases agree with TRBD1. The CDR3 loop spans 15 amino acids. After removal of 4 bases from V and 4 bases from J, the junction contained 10 bases not matched to a gene. Germline CDR1 reads SGHKS; CDR2 reads YYEKEE (reference sequence). CDR3 in amino acids: CASSSHGQDVYGYTF. The CDR3 DNA follows: TGTGCCAGCAGCAGCCACGGACAGGACGTCTATGGCTACACCTTC.

This clone came up once. The V and J genes are TRBV4-3 and TRBJ1-2; a weak D match, TRBD1 (6 bases). V was clipped by 0 bases and J by 4 bases, with 12 bases between them. The V gene's germline CDR1 is LGHNA and CDR2 YSLEER. The CDR3 runs 15 residues. The CDR3 spells CASSQDRVGAYGYTF. CDR3 coding DNA: TGCGCCAGCAGCCAAGATCGGGTGGGGGCCTATGGCTACACCTTC.

This clone appeared a single time. The chain is built from TRBV9 and TRBJ2-3, with D perhaps assigned TRBD1 or TRBD2 (5 bases each). The germline CDR1 and CDR2 sequences are SGDLS and YYNGEE. The CDR3 loop spans 16 amino acids. V was clipped by 1 base and J by 1 base, with 13 bases between them. CDR3 amino acids: CASSVLGEWGTDTQYF. The DNA of the CDR3 is TGTGCCAGCAGCGTATTGGGGGAGTGGGGCACAGATACGCAGTATTTT.

This chain uses TRBV11-3 with TRBJ1-1, with D unresolved. The CDR3 covers 12 residues. Trimming removed 1 base at V and 6 bases at J, with 6 bases between. Germline CDR1 SGHNT, CDR2 YENEEA. CDR3 loop: CASSLGAAEAFF. Written as DNA, the CDR3 is TGTGCCAGCAGCTTAGGGGCTGCTGAAGCTTTCTTT.

The chain links TRBV6-1 to TRBJ1-1; no firm D call. V was trimmed by 7 bases and J by 1 base, leaving 10 bases between them. The germline CDR1 and CDR2 sequences are MNHNS and SASEGT. This CDR3 is 13 amino acids long. CDR3 DNA: TGTGCCAGCACCCGAGTCCAGAACACTGAAGCTTTCTTT. Its translation is CASTRVQNTEAFF.

In this sample, this clone turned up a few times. This chain connects TRBV28 to TRBJ1-4; D uncertain. CDR1 and CDR2 (germline): MDHEN, SYDVKM. Trimming took off 5 bases at V and 8 bases at J, with 18 bases between the two ends. This CDR3 comprises 15 residues. CDR3 nucleotide sequence: TGTGCCAGCAGTCGTGAGTGGGGTAATGAGGAAAAACTGTTTTTT. Its translation is CASSREWGNEEKLFF. Full variable domain (outside the CDR3, taken from reference TRBV28 and TRBJ1-4): DVKVTQSSRYLVKRTGEKVFLECVQDMDHENMFWYRQDPGLGLRLIYFSYDVKMKEKGDIPEGYSVSREKKERFSLILESASTNQTSMYLCASSREWGNEEKLFFGSGTQLSVL.

A single count supports this clone. The chain has TRBV6-5 and TRBJ2-7; a possible D gene is TRBD1 (5 bases). V lost 6 bases, J lost 3 bases, and 6 bases lay in between. Germline-derived CDR1 and CDR2 are MNHEY and SVGAGI. The CDR3 spans 11 residues. CDR3 sequence reads: CASSDSYEQYF. The CDR3 nucleotides read TGTGCCAGCAGCGACAGCTACGAGCAGTACTTC.

The chain combines TRBV20-1 with TRBJ1-1; D gene ambiguous. Trimming cost V 3 bases and J 5 bases, with 4 bases left between them. Germline lookup yields CDR1 DFQATT and CDR2 SNEGSKA (reference sequence). The CDR3 loop spans 10 amino acids. The CDR3 loop reads CSASRTEAFF. CDR3 bases: TGCAGTGCTAGCCGAACTGAAGCTTTCTTT.

The chain employs TRBV30 and TRBJ2-1; a possible D gene is TRBD1 (5 bases). This CDR3 spans 16 amino acids. Germline V gives CDR1 GTSNPN, CDR2 SVGIG (reference sequence). V lost 3 bases and J lost 1, with 16 bases in between. The CDR3 DNA sequence: TGTGCCTGGAGCGCCGCCGACAGAGGATCCTACAATGAGCAGTTCTTC. It translates to CAWSAADRGSYNEQFF.

V is TRBV5-6 and J is TRBJ2-3; D possibly corresponds to TRBD2 (6 bases). The CDR3 is 15 residues long. Germline assignment: CDR1 SGHDT and CDR2 YYEEEE. The germline V and J ends were trimmed by 3 bases and 6 bases, with 17 bases remaining between them. The CDR3 is CASSWGPRAGDTQYF. The CDR3, as DNA: TGTGCCAGCAGCTGGGGTCCCAGGGCGGGGGATACGCAGTATTTT.

V and J are TRBV9 and TRBJ1-4; D is unresolved. The CDR3 sequence is 16 residues long. Germline CDR1 reads SGDLS; CDR2 reads YYNGEE. The ends were cut back, 4 bases at V and 0 bases at J, with 13 bases in the middle. The CDR3 reads CASSLRGSATNEKLFF. CDR3 DNA: TGTGCCAGCAGCCTTCGAGGATCGGCAACTAATGAAAAACTGTTTTTT. Full variable domain (rest looked up from reference TRBV9 and TRBJ1-4): DSGVTQTPKHLITATGQRVTLRCSPRSGDLSVYWYQQSLDQGLQFLIQYYNGEERAKGNILERFSAQQFPDLHSELNLSSLELGDSALYFCASSLRGSATNEKLFFGSGTQLSVL.

This clone occurred once. The V and J genes are TRBV25-1 and TRBJ1-1; D gene uncertain. The V gene lost 4 bases and the J gene lost 4 bases, with 19 bases spanning the gap. CDR3 size: 16 residues. The germline V gene encodes CDR1 MGHDK and CDR2 SYGVNS. In DNA, the CDR3 is TGTGCCAGCAGTGCACATGCCCCACGGGAGGGCACTGAAGCTTTCTTT. Translating gives CASSAHAPREGTEAFF. Complete variable domain (other parts from reference TRBV25-1 and TRBJ1-1): EADIYQTPRYLVIGTGKKITLECSQTMGHDKMYWYQQDPGMELHLIHYSYGVNSTEKGDLSSESTVSRIRTEHFPLTLESARPSHTSQYLCASSAHAPREGTEAFFGQGTRLTVV.

In this sample, this clone turned up once. This chain uses TRBV10-3 with TRBJ2-1; 7 bases fit TRBD2. CDR1 and CDR2 (germline): ENHRY, SYGVKD. Germline trimming cut 4 bases from V and 3 bases from J; bases unmatched to any gene: 9. The CDR3 is 16 amino acids. The CDR3 coding sequence is TGTGCCATCAGTGGAAACAGCGGGGCAAACTACAATGAGCAGTTCTTC. Amino acids: CAISGNSGANYNEQFF.